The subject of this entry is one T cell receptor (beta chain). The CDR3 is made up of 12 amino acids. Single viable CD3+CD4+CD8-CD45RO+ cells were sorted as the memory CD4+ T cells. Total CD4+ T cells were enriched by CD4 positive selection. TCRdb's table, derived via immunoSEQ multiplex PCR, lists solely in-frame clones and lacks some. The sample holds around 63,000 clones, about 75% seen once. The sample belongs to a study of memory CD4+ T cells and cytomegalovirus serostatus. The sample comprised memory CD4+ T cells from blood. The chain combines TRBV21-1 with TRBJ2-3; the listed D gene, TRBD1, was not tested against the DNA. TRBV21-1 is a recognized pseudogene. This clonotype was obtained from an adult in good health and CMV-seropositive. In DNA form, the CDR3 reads TGTGCCAGCAGCACCCAGGTGGTAACGCAGTATTTT. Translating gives CASSTQVVTQYF.